This T cell receptor beta chain appears in the sequencing data of a study of vaccination and CD4 T cells after COVID-19. As for the study in general: Comprising six males and four females, the convalescent participants counted two Hispanic individuals among them.

Comment on this clonotype: What it binds is unknown.

Oncomine TCR Beta short-read sequencing was applied to DNA from cultured CD4+ T cells. Each CDR3 protein is one row after TCRdb ran MiXCR on the PCR reads. The sample records 20,000 to 25,000 distinct CDR3 sequences, about 68% being singletons. Treatment given: roughly nine-day PBMC culture with coronavirus spike peptide pools or control peptides (ViraFEST assay). J lost 3 bases, V lost 5 bases, and 6 bases had no gene match. The V gene's germline CDR1 is SQVTM and CDR2 ANQGSEA. This CDR3 comprises 14 residues. This chain uses TRBV29-1 with TRBJ1-1, with TRBD1 matching over 10 bases. The sample taken for sequencing was CD4+ T cells from blood, cultured in vitro. The clonotype comes from a human donor who had recovered from COVID-19. CDR3 residues: CSVTTGGQYTEAFF. CDR3 in DNA: TGCAGCGTTACGACAGGGGGCCAGTACACTGAAGCTTTCTTT.